Listed below are T cell receptor beta chains from one sample, sequenced in a study of blood T cell repertoires in COVID-19. Sequencing used immunoSEQ multiplex PCR; TCRdb keeps in-frame clones, though not all of them. The repertoire consists of more than 200,000 clones, with around 80% occurring once and the leading ten covering around 8.9%. Sequencing was performed on peripheral blood. These receptors came from a middle-aged man with active or convalescent COVID-19. The CDR3 runs from the conserved cysteine through the conserved F or W. D genes are given only for firm matches. The size field is filled for only some rows; it gives once, few, many or a size class.

length,D,size,V,J,CDR3,DNA
16,TRBD1,NA,TRBV6-6,TRBJ1-2,CASSYPQGPSNYGYTF,TGTGCCAGCAGTTACCCACAGGGGCCGTCTAACTATGGCTACACCTTC
12,NA,NA,TRBV25-1,TRBJ1-2,CASSDFVYGYTF,TGTGCCAGCAGTGATTTCGTCTATGGCTACACCTTC
14,NA,NA,TRBV27,TRBJ2-3,CASSLWGRADTQYF,TGTGCCAGCAGTTTATGGGGGCGGGCAGATACGCAGTATTTT
15,TRBD1,NA,TRBV29-1,TRBJ1-2,CSVLSGSTGGGGYTF,TGCAGCGTTCTCTCGGGTTCGACAGGGGGCGGTGGCTACACCTTC
16,NA,NA,TRBV6-2/TRBV6-3,TRBJ1-1,CASSYAIGRENTEAFF,TGTGCCAGCAGTTACGCTATCGGCAGGGAGAACACTGAAGCTTTCTTT
14,NA,few,TRBV5-6,TRBJ1-2,CASTVGQLNYGYTF,TGTGCCAGCACCGTCGGACAGCTGAACTATGGCTACACCTTC
15,TRBD1,few,TRBV5-4,TRBJ2-7,CASSNGGQGRYEQYF,TGTGCCAGCAGCAATGGCGGACAGGGTAGATACGAGCAGTACTTC
16,NA,NA,TRBV9,TRBJ2-5,CASSARGGAAKETQYF,TGTGCCAGCAGCGCCAGAGGGGGGGCCGCCAAAGAGACCCAGTACTTC
16,NA,NA,TRBV2,TRBJ1-1,CASRTLGGGANTEAFF,TGTGCCAGCAGGACCCTCGGGGGAGGGGCCAACACTGAAGCTTTCTTT
16,TRBD2,many,TRBV5-6,TRBJ2-5,CASSLDRTSGQETQYF,TGTGCCAGCAGCTTGGATCGGACTAGCGGACAAGAGACCCAGTACTTC
16,NA,NA,TRBV14,TRBJ1-2,CASSQVRSAGGYGYTF,TGTGCCAGCAGCCAAGTCCGTTCCGCGGGGGGCTATGGCTACACCTTC
15,NA,NA,TRBV14,TRBJ2-7,CASSQGQPNSYEQYF,TGTGCCAGCAGCCAAGGACAACCTAATTCCTACGAGCAGTACTTC
14,TRBD2,NA,TRBV7-2,TRBJ2-3,CASTLGTNTDTQYF,TGTGCCAGCACCTTAGGGACTAACACAGATACGCAGTATTTT
16,TRBD1,NA,TRBV3-1/TRBV3-2,TRBJ2-7,CASSQEGQGSSYEQYF,TGTGCCAGCAGCCAAGAAGGACAGGGAAGCTCCTACGAGCAGTACTTC
15,TRBD1,once,TRBV5-5,TRBJ1-2,CASSWRQGNYGGYTF,TGTGCCAGCAGCTGGAGACAGGGGAACTATGGTGGCTACACCTTC
12,TRBD1,once,TRBV11-2,TRBJ2-7,CASSTRDREQYF,TGTGCCAGCAGCACCCGGGACAGGGAGCAGTACTTC
14,TRBD1,NA,TRBV3-1/TRBV3-2,TRBJ2-2,CASSHTGTGRELFF,TGTGCCAGCAGCCACACCGGGACAGGGCGGGAGCTGTTTTTT
18,NA,few,TRBV11-3,TRBJ2-7,CASSFSGTGTLGSYEQYF,TGTGCCAGCAGCTTCTCGGGAACCGGGACATTAGGCTCCTACGAGCAGTACTTC
14,NA,NA,TRBV2,TRBJ1-1,CASSVIGTNTEAFF,TGTGCCAGCAGTGTGATTGGGACAAACACTGAAGCTTTCTTT
15,TRBD2,NA,TRBV4-2,TRBJ2-1,CASSRHSGSPNEQFF,TGTGCCAGCAGCCGCCATAGCGGGAGCCCCAATGAGCAGTTCTTC
15,TRBD1,NA,TRBV28,TRBJ2-7,CASTKTGGTSYEQYF,TGTGCCAGCACCAAAACAGGGGGGACCTCCTACGAGCAGTACTTC
13,NA,NA,TRBV12-3/TRBV12-4,TRBJ1-2,CASSFIQGSGYTF,TGTGCCAGCAGTTTTATTCAGGGCTCGGGCTACACCTTC
15,TRBD1,NA,TRBV9,TRBJ1-4,CASSGQQGSNEKLFF,TGTGCCAGCAGCGGACAACAGGGGAGTAATGAAAAACTGTTTTTT
13,NA,NA,TRBV2,TRBJ1-5,CASSAGVGQPQHF,TGTGCCAGCAGTGCAGGGGTGGGTCAGCCCCAGCATTTT
17,TRBD2,NA,TRBV4-2,TRBJ2-3,CASSYYSGIFGTDTQYF,TGTGCCAGCAGCTACTATAGCGGGATCTTCGGCACAGATACGCAGTATTTT
14,NA,NA,TRBV7-2,TRBJ1-5,CASSFSYSNQPQHF,TGTGCCAGCAGCTTTTCCTATAGCAATCAGCCCCAGCATTTT
15,NA,once,TRBV5-1,TRBJ1-1,CASSLGDTLNTEAFF,TGCGCCAGCAGCTTAGGGGACACTTTAAACACTGAAGCTTTCTTT
14,TRBD1,few,TRBV12-5,TRBJ1-3,CASGTGQAGNTIYF,TGTGCTAGTGGGACGGGACAGGCTGGAAACACCATATATTTT
14,NA,few,TRBV10-3,TRBJ1-5,CAADRGPSNQPQHF,TGTGCCGCCGACCGGGGTCCTAGCAATCAGCCCCAGCATTTT
13,TRBD1,NA,TRBV2,TRBJ1-2,CASGRQGAYGYTF,TGTGCCAGCGGAAGACAGGGGGCCTATGGCTACACCTTC
15,NA,NA,TRBV7-2,TRBJ2-3,CASSTPDTLRDTQYF,TGTGCCAGCAGCACTCCGGACACCTTGAGAGATACGCAGTATTTT
15,NA,NA,TRBV24-1,TRBJ1-2,CATSDSQAFNYGYTF,TGTGCCACCAGTGATTCGCAGGCGTTTAACTATGGCTACACCTTC
12,NA,NA,TRBV30,TRBJ2-5,CAWSGLVITQYF,TGTGCCTGGAGCGGTCTAGTAATTACCCAGTACTTC
16,NA,NA,TRBV12-5,TRBJ1-5,CASGFAGQSSNQPQHF,TGTGCTAGTGGTTTCGCTGGACAGTCTAGCAATCAGCCCCAGCATTTT
17,NA,NA,TRBV21-1,TRBJ2-5,CASSTTRRGQWQETQYF,TGTGCCAGCAGCACGACCAGGAGGGGACAGTGGCAAGAGACCCAGTACTTC
14,NA,NA,TRBV30,TRBJ1-6,CAWDPGHSNSPLHF,TGTGCCTGGGATCCGGGACATTCTAATTCACCCCTCCACTTT
16,TRBD1,NA,TRBV4-1,TRBJ2-4,CASSQPDRGRKNIQYF,TGCGCCAGCAGCCAACCCGACAGGGGGAGGAAAAACATTCAGTACTTC
17,TRBD2,NA,TRBV7-2,TRBJ2-5,CASSLASQRGGQETQYF,TGTGCCAGCAGCTTAGCGAGTCAGCGGGGGGGCCAAGAGACCCAGTACTTC
14,NA,once,TRBV11-3,TRBJ1-1,CASSRRGLNTEAFF,TGTGCCAGCAGCCGAAGAGGATTGAACACTGAAGCTTTCTTT
14,NA,NA,TRBV30,TRBJ1-1,CAWRRGWGNTEAFF,TGTGCCTGGAGAAGGGGATGGGGGAACACTGAAGCTTTCTTT
14,NA,NA,TRBV24-1,TRBJ2-3,CAISSRTATDTQYF,TGTGCCATTTCATCCCGGACAGCGACAGATACGCAGTATTTT
16,TRBD1,NA,TRBV7-2,TRBJ1-6,CASSATTGSYNSPLHF,TGTGCCAGCAGCGCGACGACAGGGTCCTATAATTCACCCCTCCACTTT
13,TRBD2,NA,TRBV12-3/TRBV12-4,TRBJ2-5,CASGAGVPETQYF,TGTGCCAGCGGGGCGGGGGTTCCGGAGACCCAGTACTTC
15,NA,NA,TRBV25-1,TRBJ1-3,CASSPVPGTGNTIYF,TGTGCCAGCAGCCCCGTCCCAGGGACTGGAAACACCATATATTTT
14,TRBD1,NA,TRBV28,TRBJ1-2,CASSARDREYGYTF,TGTGCCAGCAGTGCCCGGGACAGGGAGTATGGCTACACCTTC
14,TRBD1,NA,TRBV13,TRBJ1-2,CASSSDRGRIGYTF,TGTGCCAGCAGCTCCGACAGGGGGCGTATTGGCTACACCTTC
13,NA,NA,TRBV7-2,TRBJ1-5,CASSPEVVQPQHF,TGTGCCAGCAGCCCAGAGGTCGTGCAGCCCCAGCATTTT
14,NA,few,TRBV14,TRBJ2-5,CASSKTGRGWTQYF,TGTGCCAGCAGCAAGACAGGTCGTGGATGGACCCAGTACTTC
14,TRBD1,NA,TRBV24-1,TRBJ1-5,CATSDPGGSQPQHF,TGTGCCACCAGTGACCCAGGGGGCAGTCAGCCCCAGCATTTT
13,TRBD2,once,TRBV7-3,TRBJ2-5,CASSPRTSETQYF,TGTGCCAGCAGCCCCCGGACTAGCGAGACCCAGTACTTC
15,TRBD2,NA,TRBV27,TRBJ2-3,CASSLAGVLRDTQYF,TGTGCCAGCAGCCTAGCGGGGGTGCTTCGGGATACGCAGTATTTT
13,NA,NA,TRBV5-5,TRBJ2-7,CASSLGTLYEQYF,TGTGCCAGCAGCTTGGGGACACTCTACGAGCAGTACTTC
16,TRBD2,NA,TRBV6-5,TRBJ2-2,CASSFSGGRAGGELFF,TGTGCCAGCAGTTTTTCGGGCGGGAGGGCCGGCGGGGAGCTGTTTTTT